A selection of T cell receptor beta chains follows, all from one sample in a study of technical replicates of blood from a handful of donors. Sequenced by immunoSEQ multiplex PCR; TCRdb stores in-frame clones only, minus some. Among about 75,000 clones listed, roughly 91% were seen once. What was sequenced was T cells isolated from PBMCs. These TCRs come from a human donor in good health. Some clones in this sample may be carry-over from other donors' samples. CDR3s include the opening cysteine and the closing phenylalanine or tryptophan. A D gene is named only where the DNA matches it firmly. Size tells how often a clone was seen (once, few, many) or the class of an expanded clone, and some rows leave it out.

>TRBD1|TRBV2|NA|TRBJ1-2
CASSGTEGRFRYGYTF
TGTGCCAGCAGCGGGACAGAAGGTCGGTTTAGGTATGGCTACACCTTC
>NA|TRBV6-5|NA|TRBJ1-5
CASRQGIDSNQPQHF
TGTGCCAGCAGACAGGGTATAGATAGCAATCAGCCCCAGCATTTT
>NA|TRBV28|NA|TRBJ2-2
CASTTGTLGFWELFF
TGTGCCAGCACGACCGGGACTCTCGGATTTTGGGAGCTGTTTTTT
>NA|TRBV6-1|NA|TRBJ2-1
CATRGALYNEQFF
TGTGCCACCCGCGGGGCCCTTTACAATGAGCAGTTCTTC
>NA|TRBV4-2|NA|TRBJ2-5
CASSPRLAETQYF
TGTGCCAGCAGCCCAAGGCTAGCAGAGACCCAGTACTTC
>TRBD2|TRBV4-2|NA|TRBJ2-5
CASSPGLLAGTRQETQYF
TGTGCCAGCAGCCCGGGCCTACTAGCGGGTACCCGCCAAGAGACCCAGTACTTC
>NA|TRBV2|NA|TRBJ1-5
CASNVRNPQPQHF
TGTGCCAGCAACGTGAGGAATCCTCAGCCCCAGCATTTT
>TRBD2|TRBV19|NA|TRBJ2-3
CASSMGTSGSSTDTQYF
TGTGCCAGTAGTATGGGGACTAGCGGGAGTAGCACAGATACGCAGTATTTT
>TRBD2|TRBV5-1|NA|TRBJ2-7
CASSLSGGPYYEQYF
TGCGCCAGCAGCTTGTCGGGGGGACCCTATTACGAGCAGTACTTC
>TRBD1|TRBV29-1|NA|TRBJ1-2
CSVEGHRGLGYGYTF
TGCAGCGTTGAAGGTCACAGGGGGCTTGGCTATGGCTACACCTTC
>TRBD1|TRBV5-1|NA|TRBJ2-2
CASSRGPGQGTGELFF
TGCGCCAGCAGCCGCGGACCGGGACAGGGCACCGGGGAGCTGTTTTTT
>TRBD1|TRBV27|NA|TRBJ1-2
CASSPTGGYGYTF
TGTGCCAGCAGTCCTACAGGGGGCTATGGCTACACCTTC
>NA|TRBV5-1|NA|TRBJ2-3
CASSLDMGLGDTQYF
TGCGCCAGCAGCTTGGATATGGGGCTCGGAGATACGCAGTATTTT
>NA|TRBV10-3|NA|TRBJ2-7
CAIRGDTYEQYF
TGTGCCATCAGAGGGGATACCTACGAGCAGTACTTC
>TRBD1|TRBV18|NA|TRBJ2-7
CASSQTGGQPYEQYF
TGTGCCAGCTCACAGACAGGGGGTCAACCCTACGAGCAGTACTTC
>TRBD1|TRBV5-8|NA|TRBJ2-7
CASSPDRGLYEQYF
TGTGCCAGCAGCCCGGACAGGGGACTATACGAGCAGTACTTC
>NA|TRBV4-1|NA|TRBJ2-7
CASSRGRGFDEQYF
TGCGCCAGCAGCCGGGGTCGGGGGTTCGACGAGCAGTACTTC
>TRBD1|TRBV10-1|NA|TRBJ1-3
CASSEDTRGRKRAGNTIYF
TGCGCCAGCAGTGAGGACACCAGGGGGCGGAAGAGGGCTGGAAACACCATATATTTT
>NA|TRBV5-1|NA|TRBJ1-5
CASSSGVSDQPQHF
TGCGCCAGCAGCTCGGGGGTATCGGATCAGCCCCAGCATTTT
>TRBD2|TRBV19|NA|TRBJ2-1
CATTSGRAPTPNEQFF
TGTGCCACTACTAGCGGGAGGGCCCCGACCCCCAATGAGCAGTTCTTC
>TRBD1|TRBV2|once|TRBJ1-1
CASRAGTGSTEAFF
TGTGCCAGCAGGGCCGGGACAGGGTCCACTGAAGCTTTCTTT
>TRBD2|TRBV15|NA|TRBJ2-3
CATSTSGYTDTQYF
TGTGCCACTTCGACTAGCGGCTACACAGATACGCAGTATTTT
>NA|TRBV13|NA|TRBJ1-1
CASSSRRVNTEAFF
TGTGCCAGCAGCTCACGCCGCGTGAACACTGAAGCTTTCTTT
>NA|TRBV6-1|once|TRBJ2-1
CASSATGLSEQFF
TGTGCCAGCAGTGCGACAGGTTTGAGTGAGCAGTTCTTC
>TRBD1|TRBV27|NA|TRBJ2-7
CASSINRDRHYEQYF
TGTGCCAGCAGTATCAACCGGGACAGACACTACGAGCAGTACTTC
>TRBD2|TRBV7-8|NA|TRBJ2-2
CASATRAGAPGELFF
TGTGCCAGCGCAACAAGGGCGGGAGCCCCCGGGGAGCTGTTTTTT
>TRBD2|TRBV4-1|NA|TRBJ2-3
CASRSTPGLDVTDTQYF
TGCGCCAGCAGGTCTACTCCGGGACTAGATGTCACAGATACGCAGTATTTT
>TRBD2|TRBV27|NA|TRBJ2-3
CASQAGFTSTDTQYF
TGTGCCAGTCAAGCGGGGTTTACTAGCACAGATACGCAGTATTTT
>TRBD1|TRBV28|NA|TRBJ1-5
CASSFSGTVQFLPQHF
TGTGCCAGCAGTTTCTCCGGGACAGTGCAATTCTTGCCCCAGCATTTT
>TRBD1|TRBV7-9|NA|TRBJ1-4
CASSLGTGSNKLFF
TGTGCCAGCAGCCTCGGGACAGGGTCGAATAAACTGTTTTTT
>TRBD1|TRBV28|NA|TRBJ1-3
CASSSTGEAAGNTIYF
TGTGCCAGCAGTTCGACAGGGGAGGCGGCTGGAAACACCATATATTTT
>TRBD1|TRBV27|NA|TRBJ2-1
CASSLDRAYEQFF
TGTGCCAGCAGTTTGGACAGGGCCTATGAGCAGTTCTTC
>NA|TRBV6-1|NA|TRBJ2-2
CASSEMTGITGELFF
TGTGCCAGCAGTGAAATGACAGGAATCACCGGGGAGCTGTTTTTT
>NA|TRBV2|NA|TRBJ2-1
CASTTFGSYNEQFF
TGTGCCAGCACTACTTTCGGCTCCTACAATGAGCAGTTCTTC
>NA|TRBV11-3|NA|TRBJ2-1
CASSFLTGINEQFF
TGTGCCAGCAGCTTCCTGACAGGAATCAATGAGCAGTTCTTC
>TRBD1|TRBV4-1|NA|TRBJ2-2
CASSRDRGTGELFF
TGCGCCAGCAGCCGGGACAGGGGAACCGGGGAGCTGTTTTTT
>NA|TRBV10-1|few|TRBJ1-1
CASSDRGQNTEAFF
TGCGCCAGCAGTGATAGGGGCCAGAACACTGAAGCTTTCTTT
>NA|TRBV2|NA|TRBJ2-7
CASSAQSYEQYF
TGTGCCAGCAGTGCACAGTCCTACGAGCAGTACTTC
>NA|TRBV28|NA|TRBJ2-7
CASRPQGLSYEQYF
TGTGCCAGCAGGCCTCAGGGTTTATCCTACGAGCAGTACTTC
>NA|TRBV11-2|NA|TRBJ1-1
CASSLGLNTEAFF
TGTGCCAGCAGCTTAGGTCTTAACACTGAAGCTTTCTTT
>TRBD2|TRBV11-3|NA|TRBJ2-1
CASSRTRTSDEQFF
TGTGCCAGCAGCCGTACTAGGACTAGTGACGAGCAGTTCTTC
>NA|TRBV5-8|NA|TRBJ1-2
CASSLGAGYTF
TGTGCCAGCAGCTTGGGTGCGGGCTACACCTTC
>NA|TRBV27|NA|TRBJ2-5
CASSLAGFGETQYF
TGTGCCAGCAGTTTGGCAGGGTTCGGGGAGACCCAGTACTTC
>TRBD1|TRBV29-1|NA|TRBJ1-2
CSSRDSLNYGYTF
TGCAGCTCGCGGGACAGTCTTAACTATGGCTACACCTTC
>NA|TRBV11-3|NA|TRBJ2-2
CASSLGGLYTGELFF
TGTGCCAGCAGCTTAGGAGGACTCTACACCGGGGAGCTGTTTTTT
>TRBD1|TRBV7-9|few|TRBJ2-7
CASSWDRGGEQYF
TGTGCCAGCAGCTGGGACAGGGGAGGCGAGCAGTACTTC
>NA|TRBV21-1|NA|TRBJ2-7
CASSETGYSAGGESYEQYF
TGTGCCAGCAGCGAAACCGGGTATTCAGCGGGAGGCGAGTCCTACGAGCAGTACTTC
>NA|TRBV30|NA|TRBJ1-3
CAWSGGSGNTIYF
TGTGCCTGGAGTGGAGGCTCTGGAAACACCATATATTTT
>NA|TRBV4-2|once|TRBJ2-3
CASSQGLAPFTDTQYF
TGTGCCAGCAGCCAAGGGCTAGCGCCCTTCACAGATACGCAGTATTTT
>NA|TRBV18|NA|TRBJ1-3
CASSPNGGRENTIYF
TGTGCCAGCTCACCTAATGGAGGGCGAGAAAACACCATATATTTT
>NA|TRBV7-9|NA|TRBJ1-3
CASSLGGISGNTIYF
TGTGCCAGCAGCTTAGGAGGGATCTCTGGAAACACCATATATTTT